The TCR beta chain described here comes from a study of T cells in Graves' hyperthyroidism and ophthalmopathy. Amplification yielded TCR beta CDR3 regions, with RNA transcripts as the source. Researchers ran a first-round RT-PCR on the TCR CDR3 using the HTBI primer set. TCRdb re-called the multiplex PCR reads with MiXCR, one entry per CDR3 protein. The sample contains more than 300,000 distinct CDR3 sequences, 17% of which appear only once. CDR1 and CDR2 (germline): MNHEY, SVGEGT. Losses at the gene ends were 3 bases for V and 3 bases for J; bases not matched to a gene: 4. The CDR3 has 14 amino acids. About this clonotype itself: The antigen is undetermined.

Exclusion criteria comprised uncontrolled infection, other autoimmune disease, pregnancy or lactation. Findings and limits, study-wide: Most thyroid clonotypes with frequency above 0.001 were detected in blood. The model's output predicted ophthalmopathy at a median of about 6.5 months prior to onset.

Sequenced sample: blood. This receptor was obtained from a woman aged 25 to 45 with Graves' hyperthyroidism that later progressed to Graves' ophthalmopathy. This sequence joins TRBV6-2 or TRBV6-3 and TRBJ1-2, with 7 bases fitting TRBD1. The chain's CDR3 is CASSYRQGYYGYTF. CDR3 coding DNA: TGTGCCAGCAGTTATAGACAGGGATACTATGGCTACACCTTC.